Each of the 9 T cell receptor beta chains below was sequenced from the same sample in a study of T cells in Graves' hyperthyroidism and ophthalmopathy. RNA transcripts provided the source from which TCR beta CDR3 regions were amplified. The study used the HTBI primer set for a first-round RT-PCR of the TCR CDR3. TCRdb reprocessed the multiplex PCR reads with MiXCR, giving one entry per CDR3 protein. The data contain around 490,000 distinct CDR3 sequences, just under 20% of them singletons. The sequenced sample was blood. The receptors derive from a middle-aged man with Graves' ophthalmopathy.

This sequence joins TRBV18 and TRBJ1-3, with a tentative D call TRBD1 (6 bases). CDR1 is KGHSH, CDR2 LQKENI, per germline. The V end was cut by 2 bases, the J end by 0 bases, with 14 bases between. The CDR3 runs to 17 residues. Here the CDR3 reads CASSPFMGDNSGNTIYF. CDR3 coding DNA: TGTGCCAGCTCACCATTCATGGGGGACAACTCTGGAAACACCATATATTTT.

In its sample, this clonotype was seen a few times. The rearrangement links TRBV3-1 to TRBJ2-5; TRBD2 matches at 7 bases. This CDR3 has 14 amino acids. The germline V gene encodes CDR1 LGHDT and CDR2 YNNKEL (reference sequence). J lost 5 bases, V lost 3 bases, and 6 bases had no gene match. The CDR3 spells CASSHGSGEETQYF. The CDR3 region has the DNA TGTGCCAGCAGCCATGGGAGCGGGGAGGAGACCCAGTACTTC.

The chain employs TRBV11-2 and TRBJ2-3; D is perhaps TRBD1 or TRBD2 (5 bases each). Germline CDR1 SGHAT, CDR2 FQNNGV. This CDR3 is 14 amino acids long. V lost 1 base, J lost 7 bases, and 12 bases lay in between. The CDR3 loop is CASSLGPGPNTQYF. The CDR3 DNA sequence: TGTGCCAGCAGCTTAGGACCGGGACCTAATACGCAGTATTTT.

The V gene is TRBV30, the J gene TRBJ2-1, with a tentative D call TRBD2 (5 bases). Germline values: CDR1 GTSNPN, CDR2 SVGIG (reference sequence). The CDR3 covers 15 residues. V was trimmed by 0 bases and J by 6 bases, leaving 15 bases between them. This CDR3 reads CAWSVSGGAGNEQFF. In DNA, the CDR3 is TGTGCCTGGAGTGTCTCAGGAGGAGCCGGCAATGAGCAGTTCTTC.

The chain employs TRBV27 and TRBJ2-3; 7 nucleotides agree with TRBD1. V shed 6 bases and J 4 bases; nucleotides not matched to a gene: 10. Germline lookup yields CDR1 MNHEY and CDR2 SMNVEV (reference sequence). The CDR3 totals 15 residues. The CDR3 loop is CASSPGQTLPDTQYF. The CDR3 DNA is TGTGCCAGCAGCCCGGGACAGACCCTCCCAGATACGCAGTATTTT.

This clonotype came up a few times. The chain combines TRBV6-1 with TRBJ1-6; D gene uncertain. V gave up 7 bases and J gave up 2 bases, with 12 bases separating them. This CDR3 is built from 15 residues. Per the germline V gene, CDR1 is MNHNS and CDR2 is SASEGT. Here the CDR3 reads CASTNPEAYNSPLHF. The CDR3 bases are TGTGCCAGCACCAACCCGGAGGCCTATAATTCACCCCTCCACTTT.

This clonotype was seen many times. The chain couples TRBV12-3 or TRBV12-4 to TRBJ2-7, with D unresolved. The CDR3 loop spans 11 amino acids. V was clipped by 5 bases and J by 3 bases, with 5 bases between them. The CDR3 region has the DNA TGTGCCAGCAGTCGGCGCTACGAGCAGTACTTC. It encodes CASSRRYEQYF.

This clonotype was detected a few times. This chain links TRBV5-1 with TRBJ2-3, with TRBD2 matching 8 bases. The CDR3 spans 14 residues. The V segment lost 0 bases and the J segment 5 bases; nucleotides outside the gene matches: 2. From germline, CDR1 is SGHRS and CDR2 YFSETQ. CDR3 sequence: CASSLARGGDTQYF. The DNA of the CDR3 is TGCGCCAGCAGCTTGGCCCGGGGGGGAGATACGCAGTATTTT.

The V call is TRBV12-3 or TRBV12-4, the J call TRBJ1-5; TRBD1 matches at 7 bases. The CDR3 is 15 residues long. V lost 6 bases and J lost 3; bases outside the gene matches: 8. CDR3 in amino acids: CASRPTGSPNQPQHF. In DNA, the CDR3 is TGTGCCAGCAGGCCGACAGGGAGTCCCAATCAGCCCCAGCATTTT.